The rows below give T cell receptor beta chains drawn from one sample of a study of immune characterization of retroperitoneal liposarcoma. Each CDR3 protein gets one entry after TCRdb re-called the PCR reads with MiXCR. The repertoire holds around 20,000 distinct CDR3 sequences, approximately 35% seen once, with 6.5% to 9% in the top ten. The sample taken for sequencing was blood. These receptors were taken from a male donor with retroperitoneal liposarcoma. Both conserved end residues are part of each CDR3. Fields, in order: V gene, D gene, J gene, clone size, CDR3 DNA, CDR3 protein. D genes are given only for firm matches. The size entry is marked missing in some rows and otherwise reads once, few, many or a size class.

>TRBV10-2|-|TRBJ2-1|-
TGCGCCAGCAGTGAAATCCCTCCCCCCGAGCAGTTCTTC
CASSEIPPPEQFF
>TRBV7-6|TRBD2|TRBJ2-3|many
TGTGCCAGCAGCTTAGTAGGCACTAGCGGAAGCACAGATACGCAGTATTTT
CASSLVGTSGSTDTQYF
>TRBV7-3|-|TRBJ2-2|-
TGTGCCAGCAGCTCGACCCTAAACACCGGGGAGCTGTTTTTT
CASSSTLNTGELFF
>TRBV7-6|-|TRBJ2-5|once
TGTGCCAGCAGCCAAGACGGGGCTATACTCCAGTACTTC
CASSQDGAILQYF
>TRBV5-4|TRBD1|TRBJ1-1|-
TGTGCCAGCACCATCCAGACAGGGGAGAACACTGAAGCTTTCTTT
CASTIQTGENTEAFF
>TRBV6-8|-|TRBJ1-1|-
TGTGCCAGCAGTGGGGGACAAGAGAACACTGAAGCTTTCTTT
CASSGGQENTEAFF
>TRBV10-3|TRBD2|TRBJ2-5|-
TGTGCCATCAGTCTTAGCGGGGGGGATGAGACCCAGTACTTC
CAISLSGGDETQYF
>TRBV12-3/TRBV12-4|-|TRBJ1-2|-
TGTGCCAGCAGTTTAGGGGGAGGCACTTATGGCTACACCTTC
CASSLGGGTYGYTF
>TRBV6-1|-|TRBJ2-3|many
TGTGCCAGCATCCCCGGGTTTTACACAGATACGCAGTATTTT
CASIPGFYTDTQYF
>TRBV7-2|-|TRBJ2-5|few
TGTGCCAGCTCCCCCCGGTACCAAGAGACCCAGTACTTC
CASSPRYQETQYF
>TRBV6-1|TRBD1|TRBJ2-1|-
TGTGCCAGCAGTTTACCGGACAGGGGAGGCTACGAGCAGTTCTTC
CASSLPDRGGYEQFF
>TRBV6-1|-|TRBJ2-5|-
TGTGCCAGCAGGAAGTGGGGACGGCCCGCCTACAATAAGCAGTACTTC
CASRKWGRPAYNKQYF
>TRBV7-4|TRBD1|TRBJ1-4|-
TGTGCCAGCAGCTTAGACAGGGGGCTTAATGAAAAACTGTTTTTT
CASSLDRGLNEKLFF
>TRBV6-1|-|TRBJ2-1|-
TGTGCCAGCAGCCAAGGGTCCTACAATGAGCAGTTCTTC
CASSQGSYNEQFF
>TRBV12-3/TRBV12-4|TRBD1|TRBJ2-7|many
TGTGCCAGCAGCGGCTTAGGGCAGGGGGTTTCCTACGAGCAGTACTTC
CASSGLGQGVSYEQYF
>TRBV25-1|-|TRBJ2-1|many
TGTGCCAGCAGTAGCGGGCCTTACAATGAGCAGTTCTTC
CASSSGPYNEQFF
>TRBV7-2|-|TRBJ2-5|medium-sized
TGTGCCAGCAGCTTTCAGGTGGGAGAGACCCAGTACTTC
CASSFQVGETQYF
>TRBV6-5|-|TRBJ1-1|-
TGTGCCAGCAGAGAATATAGCACTGAAGCTTTCTTT
CASREYSTEAFF
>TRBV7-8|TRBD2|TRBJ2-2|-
TGTGCCAGCAGCTTTGGGCGACTAGCGGGGGGAGGCACCGGGGAGCTGTTTTTT
CASSFGRLAGGGTGELFF
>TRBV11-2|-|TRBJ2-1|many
TGTGCCAGCTCCCCACCCGGGGGAGTAGAGCAGTTCTTC
CASSPPGGVEQFF
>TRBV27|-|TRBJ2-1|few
TGTGCCAGCAGGACGGTGGTTAATGAGCAGTTCTTC
CASRTVVNEQFF
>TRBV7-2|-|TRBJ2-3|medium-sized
TGTGCCAGCAGCCCCATGGTGGGAGATACGCAGTATTTT
CASSPMVGDTQYF
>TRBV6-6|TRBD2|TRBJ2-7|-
TGTGCCAGCAGTTACTCGACGCGCGGGAGGGGCTACAATGAGCAGTACTTC
CASSYSTRGRGYNEQYF
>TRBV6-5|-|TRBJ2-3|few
TGTGCCAGCAGTTACGACAGCACAGATACGCAGTATTTT
CASSYDSTDTQYF
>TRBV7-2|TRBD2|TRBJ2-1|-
TGTGCCAGCAGCTCCACTAGCGGCTTATACAATGAGCAGTTCTTC
CASSSTSGLYNEQFF
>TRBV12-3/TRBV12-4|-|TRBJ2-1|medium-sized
TGTGCCAGCAGTTTACGGCGGAGCTCCTACAATGAGCAGTTCTTC
CASSLRRSSYNEQFF
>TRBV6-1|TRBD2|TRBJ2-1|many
TGTGCCAGCAGCGGGGGGGGGAAAGAGACCCAGTTCTTC
CASSGGGKETQFF
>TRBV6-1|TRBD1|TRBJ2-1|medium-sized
TGTGCCAGCAGCACGGGACAGGGGGCGAGAGGTTCCTACAATGAGCAGTTCTTC
CASSTGQGARGSYNEQFF
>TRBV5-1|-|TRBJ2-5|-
TGCGCCAGCTACACAGGGTTGCGAGAGACCCAGTACTTC
CASYTGLRETQYF
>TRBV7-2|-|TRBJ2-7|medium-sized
TGTGCCAGCAGCTTACGCCCTCTGTTCGAGCAGTACTTC
CASSLRPLFEQYF
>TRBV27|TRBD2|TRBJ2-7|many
TGTGCCAGCAGTTTATCAGGACTAGCGGAGGCCGCCGAGCAGTACTTC
CASSLSGLAEAAEQYF
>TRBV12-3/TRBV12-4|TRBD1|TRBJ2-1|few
TGTGCCAGCAGCAGACAGGGGTTCTCATTAGGGGGTATCGAGCAGTTCTTC
CASSRQGFSLGGIEQFF
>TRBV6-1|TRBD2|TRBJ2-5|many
TGTGCCAGCAGTAAAAAAGCGGGAGGGCGACGAGAGACCCAGTACTTC
CASSKKAGGRRETQYF
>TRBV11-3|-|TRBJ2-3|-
TGTGCCAGCAGCTTAACCGGCACAGATACGCAGTATTTT
CASSLTGTDTQYF
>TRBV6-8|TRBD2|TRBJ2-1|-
TGTGCCAGCAGTTCTCCCGGGACTAGCTACTACAATGAGGAGTACTTC
CASSSPGTSYYNEEYF
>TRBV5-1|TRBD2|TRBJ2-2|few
TGCGCCAGTGCTAGCGGGAGGGAAAACGGGGAGCTGTTTTTT
CASASGRENGELFF
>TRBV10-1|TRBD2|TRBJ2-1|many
TGCGCCATTGCCCTTTCATTTGGCAGCGGGAGTATGAGGTCCTACAATGAGCAGTTCTTC
CAIALSFGSGSMRSYNEQFF
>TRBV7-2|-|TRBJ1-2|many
TGTGCCAGCAGCTTAGGTTCGCAGGGCCGGACCCCTAACTATGGCTACACCTTC
CASSLGSQGRTPNYGYTF
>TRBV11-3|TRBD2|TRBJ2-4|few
TGTGCCAGCAGCTTAGAGGGGACTAGCGGGAGTGGAGCCAAAAACATTCAGTACTTC
CASSLEGTSGSGAKNIQYF
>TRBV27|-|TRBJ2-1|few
TGTGCCAGCAGTTTAGACAGACTAGAACGTGAGCAGTTCTTC
CASSLDRLEREQFF
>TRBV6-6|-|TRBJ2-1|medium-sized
TGTGCCAGCAGTTACCGACGCACGGGGGTGCCCCAGTTCTTC
CASSYRRTGVPQFF
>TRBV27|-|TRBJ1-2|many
TGTGCCAGTTCCCGGGGGACCGGCTATGGCTACACCTTC
CASSRGTGYGYTF
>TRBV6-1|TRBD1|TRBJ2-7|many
TGTGCCAGCCAACGGGGACAGTCCTACGAGCAGTACTTC
CASQRGQSYEQYF
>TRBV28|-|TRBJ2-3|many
TGTGCCAGCAGCTTCTGGGGGGACAACACAGATACGCAGTATTTT
CASSFWGDNTDTQYF
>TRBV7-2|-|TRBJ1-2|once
TGTGCCAGCAGCTTAGAGACGGTTGGGCGTCGCTGCTACACCTTC
CASSLETVGRRCYTF
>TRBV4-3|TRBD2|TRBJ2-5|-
TGCGCCAGCAGCTTTAATAGCGGGAGAGGTCTAGGGGAGCAGTACTTC
CASSFNSGRGLGEQYF
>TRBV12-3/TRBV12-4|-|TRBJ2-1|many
TGTGCCAGCAGTTTCGATCCCAGTGAGCAGTTCTTC
CASSFDPSEQFF
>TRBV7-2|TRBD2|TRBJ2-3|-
TGTGCCAGCAGCTTTGAGACTAGCGGCAGGCAGGGGGAAACGCAGTATTTT
CASSFETSGRQGETQYF
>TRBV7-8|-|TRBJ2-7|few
TGTGCCAGCAGCTCCGGGGACAACTACGAGCAGTACTTC
CASSSGDNYEQYF
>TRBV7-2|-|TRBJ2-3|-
TGTGCCAGCAGCGACGTAGCGGTAGATCGCGATACGCAGTATTTT
CASSDVAVDRDTQYF
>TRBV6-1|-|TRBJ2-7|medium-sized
TGTGCCAGCAGTGTAGGGGAGTTCTCCTACGAGCAGTACTTC
CASSVGEFSYEQYF
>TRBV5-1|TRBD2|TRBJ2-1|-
TGCGCCAGCAGCCCCGGACTAGCGGGAGGGTACTTCGATGAGCAGTTCTTC
CASSPGLAGGYFDEQFF
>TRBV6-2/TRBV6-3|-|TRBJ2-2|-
TGTGCCAGCAGTTCCGCGGGGGAGCTGTTTTTT
CASSSAGELFF
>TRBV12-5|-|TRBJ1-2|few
TGTGCTAGTGGTTTGTTTTTTGGGGGGGGAGTCTATGGCTACACCTTC
CASGLFFGGGVYGYTF
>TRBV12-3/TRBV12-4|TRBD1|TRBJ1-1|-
TGTGCCAGCAGTTTTCAGGGGGTTGGGCGGGCTTTCTTT
CASSFQGVGRAFF